This TCR beta chain was obtained from a study of blood T cell repertoires in COVID-19. On the study more broadly: COVID-19 samples from acute and convalescent phases originated in the United States, Italy and Spain. Sources were T cells, B-cell-depleted T cells, or PBMCs; the material itself was cDNA or gDNA.

CDR3 size: 13 residues. Germline CDR1 and CDR2: LGHDT and YNNKEL (reference sequence). V was clipped by 0 bases and J by 7 bases, with 7 bases between them. Generated by immunoSEQ multiplex PCR, the TCRdb table keeps only in-frame clones and is missing some. The sample lists some 490,000 clones, more than 85% occurring once. Participants came from roughly 25 US areas, aged roughly 18 to 89 years. The genes are TRBV3-1 (or the pseudogene TRBV3-2) and TRBJ1-5; tentatively, D is TRBD1 (5 bases). The material sequenced was PBMCs or T cells enriched from blood (not recorded which). This sequence originates from a woman in her sixties or seventies who had recovered from COVID-19. The CDR3 region has the DNA TGTGCCAGCAGCCAAGACAGGACACAGCCCCAGCATTTT. It translates to CASSQDRTQPQHF.